This passage covers 12 T cell receptor beta chains from one sample sequenced in a study of a mutant IDH1 vaccine in newly diagnosed glioma. The time point here: week 47, end of study. With topical imiquimod, each dose of the vaccine consisted of 300 ug of mutant IDH1 20-mer peptide. These TCRs are of unknown antigen specificity. Assay used: immunoSEQ multiplex PCR; TCRdb lists only in-frame clones, some missing. The sample lists about 50,000 clones, approximately 80% occurring once. This sample comprised PBMCs, obtained from a glioma patient whose treatment included an IDH1 peptide vaccine. The receptors stem from a woman in her thirties or forties with glioma. Some clones in this sample may be carry-over from other donors' samples.

V gene TRBV2 combines with J gene TRBJ1-5; 9 bases agree with TRBD1. The length of the CDR3 is 16 residues. Germline trimming cut 6 bases from V and 1 base from J; bases unmatched to any gene: 7. In germline, CDR1 is SNHLY, CDR2 FYNNEI. The CDR3 region is CASSRDRVGSNQPQHF. In nucleotides, the CDR3 is TGTGCCAGCAGCCGGGACAGGGTGGGGAGCAATCAGCCCCAGCATTTT. Based on the CDR3 plus reference TRBV2 and TRBJ1-5, the full variable domain is EPEVTQTPSHQVTQMGQEVILRCVPISNHLYFYWYRQILGQKVEFLVSFYNNEISEKSEIFDDQFSVERPDGSNFTLKIRSTKLEDSAMYFCASSRDRVGSNQPQHFGDGTRLSIL.

This chain links TRBV7-9 with TRBJ1-4; TRBD1 matches at 7 bases. V lost 3 bases to trimming and J lost 5 bases; unmatched junction nucleotides: 3. CDR1 SEHNR and CDR2 FQNEAQ come from the germline V gene (reference sequence). The CDR3 loop spans 14 amino acids. CDR3 in DNA: TGTGCCAGCAGCTTTACAGGGGCAAATGAAAAACTGTTTTTT. Translating it yields CASSFTGANEKLFF.

The V and J genes are TRBV9 and TRBJ1-2, with 9 nucleotides matching TRBD1. Germline V gives CDR1 SGDLS, CDR2 YYNGEE. The V and J ends lost 2 bases and 5 bases, in that order; junction bases with no gene match: 7. The CDR3 length is 15 residues. CDR3 residues: CASSVDLGQGYGYTF. CDR3 coding DNA: TGTGCCAGCAGCGTCGATTTGGGACAGGGATATGGCTACACCTTC. The variable domain in full, completed from reference TRBV9 and TRBJ1-2, reads DSGVTQTPKHLITATGQRVTLRCSPRSGDLSVYWYQQSLDQGLQFLIQYYNGEERAKGNILERFSAQQFPDLHSELNLSSLELGDSALYFCASSVDLGQGYGYTFGSGTRLTVV.

This chain joins TRBV19 and TRBJ1-1; 8 nucleotides agree with TRBD1. Germline values: CDR1 LNHDA, CDR2 SQIVND (reference sequence). V was pared by 6 bases and J by 2 bases, with 11 bases of the junction left unmatched. The CDR3 contains 16 residues. Here the CDR3 reads CASSLPNRGDNTEAFF. As DNA, the CDR3 is TGTGCCAGTAGCCTTCCAAACAGGGGGGATAACACTGAAGCTTTCTTT.

The rearrangement links TRBV5-6 to TRBJ2-5, with TRBD2 identical over 8 bases. The J call is in doubt because the DNA end fits TRBJ2-7 better. CDR3 length: 15 residues. Germline CDR1 and CDR2: SGHDT and YYEEEE. CDR3 in amino acids: CASSMSGGHPYEQYF. DNA for the CDR3: TGTGCCAGCAGTATGAGCGGGGGTCATCCCTACGAGCAGTACTTC.

V and J are TRBV30 and TRBJ1-5, with 7 nucleotides matching TRBD1. Germline CDR1 and CDR2: GTSNPN and SVGIG (reference sequence). The CDR3 runs to 15 residues. V shed 5 bases, J shed 4 bases, and the junction held 11 bases outside the gene matches. The CDR3 DNA sequence: TGTGCCTGGTCTGCCGGGACAGCATTTAATCAGCCCCAGCATTTT. This translates into CAWSAGTAFNQPQHF.

This clone was counted only a few times. V usage is TRBV7-8 and J usage is TRBJ1-1, with D unclear. The V end was cut by 5 bases, the J end by 3 bases, with 7 bases between. Per germline, CDR1 SGHVS and CDR2 FQNEAQ. The CDR3 has 12 residues. CDR3 nucleotides: TGTGCCAGCAGCGTCAGAGACACTGAAGCTTTCTTT. Its translation: CASSVRDTEAFF.

The chain is built from TRBV7-8 and TRBJ1-4, with TRBD1 as a possible D gene (5 bases). Germline CDR1 is SGHVS and CDR2 is FQNEAQ. Trimming left V 4 bases short and J 8 bases short, with 17 bases between. CDR3 length: 15 amino acids. CDR3 protein: CASSSRLGVGEKLFF. DNA for the CDR3: TGTGCCAGCAGCTCCCGCCTAGGGGTTGGGGAAAAACTGTTTTTT.

The chain uses TRBV9 and TRBJ2-5; D not resolved. V dropped 3 bases and J dropped 2 bases, with 14 bases sitting between them. The CDR3 loop spans 15 amino acids. CDR1 is SGDLS, CDR2 YYNGEE, per germline. The CDR3 DNA sequence: TGTGCCAGCAGCGAGGCCCCGAGCGCGCAAGAGACCCAGTACTTC. This translates into CASSEAPSAQETQYF.

The chain carries TRBV18 and TRBJ1-2; 9 bases line up with TRBD1. Trimming cost V 1 base and J 6 bases; bases outside gene matches: 12. The CDR3 is 17 amino acids. Looked up from germline, CDR1 is KGHSH and CDR2 is LQKENI. In DNA form, the CDR3 reads TGTGCCAGCTCACCACGCGGACAGGGGCCGCTTGGGGATGGCTACACCTTC. It is translated as CASSPRGQGPLGDGYTF. The full variable domain, in which reference TRBV18 and TRBJ1-2 provide the parts outside the CDR3, is NAGVMQNPRHLVRRRGQEARLRCSPMKGHSHVYWYRQLPEEGLKFMVYLQKENIIDESGMPKERFSAEFPKEGPSILRIQQVVRGDSAAYFCASSPRGQGPLGDGYTFGSGTRLTVV.

Only a few counts were recorded for this clone. This chain links TRBV6-5 with TRBJ1-5; D uncertain. This CDR3 contains 15 residues. The V and J ends lost 2 bases and 0 bases respectively, with 8 bases between them. Germline-derived CDR1 and CDR2 are MNHEY and SVGAGI. The CDR3 sequence: CASSYNGDSNQPQHF. DNA for the CDR3: TGTGCCAGCAGTTACAACGGTGATAGCAATCAGCCCCAGCATTTT.

The chain employs TRBV5-1 and TRBJ1-1, with D unresolved. The V end lost 5 bases, the J end lost 11 bases, and 19 bases lay between the germline ends. CDR1 and CDR2 from the germline V gene are SGHRS and YFSETQ. The CDR3 consists of 13 residues. The CDR3 loop is CASRLTSTRLAFF. The DNA of the CDR3 is TGCGCCAGCAGGTTGACGTCCACCCGACTCGCTTTCTTT.